The 2 T cell receptor beta chains below were found in one sample sequenced in a study of blood T cell repertoires in COVID-19. Assay: immunoSEQ multiplex PCR; the TCRdb copy retains only in-frame clones and omits some. Of about 250,000 clones in the sample, around 89% were seen once. The sample was PBMCs or T cells enriched from blood (not recorded which). These receptors were collected from a woman under 30 who had recovered from COVID-19.

V and J are TRBV9 and TRBJ1-5; D uncertain. The germline V and J ends were trimmed by 4 bases and 5 bases, with 10 bases remaining between them. The CDR3 covers 13 residues. Germline CDR1 is SGDLS and CDR2 is YYNGEE. CDR3 loop: CASSQREYQPQHF. CDR3 bases: TGTGCCAGCAGCCAGCGGGAATATCAGCCCCAGCATTTT.

The chain joins TRBV7-9 to TRBJ2-1; a weak D match, TRBD1 (6 bases). V dropped 6 bases and J dropped 3 bases, with 18 bases sitting between them. Germline assignment: CDR1 SEHNR and CDR2 FQNEAQ (reference sequence). This CDR3 spans 16 amino acids. In DNA form, the CDR3 reads TGTGCCAGCAGGTTGGGGGATGGGGGCTTCTACAATGAGCAGTTCTTC. Protein sequence: CASRLGDGGFYNEQFF.